One T cell receptor beta chain is described in this entry. Germline CDR1 is SNHLY and CDR2 is FYNNEI. The CDR3 totals 15 residues. The data originate from a study of CD8 T cells in Susac syndrome. Sequencing of TCR beta was undertaken in CD8+ and CD4+ T cells derived from blood. Control patients had untreated stable or active relapsing-remitting multiple sclerosis by revised McDonald criteria. The CD8+ and CD4+ T cells were isolated magnetically using a negative isolation approach, whereas the TEMRA cells were enriched by FACS. When the RNA was reverse transcribed, random hexamers were used with an input of about 0.45 to 1 ug. Multiplex immunoSEQ PCR targeted 54 Vbeta and 13 Jbeta TCR beta segments. TCRdb re-called the immunoSEQ multiplex PCR reads through MiXCR, storing one row per CDR3 protein. In the table there are some 130,000 distinct CDR3 sequences, around 75% of which are singletons.

The sequenced material came from CD8+ T cells from PBMCs. The receptor's source is a human donor with multiple sclerosis. V and J are TRBV2 and TRBJ2-7; D might be TRBD1 or TRBD2, each matching 5 bases. The DNA of the CDR3 is TGTGCCAGCAGCGAAGGGACCCATAGCTCCTACGAGCAGTACGTC. Translation gives CASSEGTHSSYEQYV.